This T cell receptor (beta chain) stems from a study of blood T cell repertoires in COVID-19. In the study overall: PBMCs, B-cell-depleted T cells, or T cells provided the cDNA or gDNA that made up the material.

This clone was found once. This CDR3 is 14 amino acids long. Trimming removed 5 bases at V and 1 base at J, with 13 bases between. Germline-derived CDR1 and CDR2 are SGHRS and YFSETQ. Generated by immunoSEQ multiplex PCR, the TCRdb table keeps only in-frame clones and is missing some. Of some 390,000 clones listed, over 75% are singletons. The chain is built from TRBV5-1 and TRBJ2-7, with D possibly TRBD2 on 5 matching bases. Sequenced sample: peripheral blood. The TCR originated in an older woman with COVID-19, enrolled during active disease. The CDR3 DNA reads TGCGCCAGCAGGCCCTCGACGGGGTCCTACGAGCAGTACTTC. Translation: CASRPSTGSYEQYF.